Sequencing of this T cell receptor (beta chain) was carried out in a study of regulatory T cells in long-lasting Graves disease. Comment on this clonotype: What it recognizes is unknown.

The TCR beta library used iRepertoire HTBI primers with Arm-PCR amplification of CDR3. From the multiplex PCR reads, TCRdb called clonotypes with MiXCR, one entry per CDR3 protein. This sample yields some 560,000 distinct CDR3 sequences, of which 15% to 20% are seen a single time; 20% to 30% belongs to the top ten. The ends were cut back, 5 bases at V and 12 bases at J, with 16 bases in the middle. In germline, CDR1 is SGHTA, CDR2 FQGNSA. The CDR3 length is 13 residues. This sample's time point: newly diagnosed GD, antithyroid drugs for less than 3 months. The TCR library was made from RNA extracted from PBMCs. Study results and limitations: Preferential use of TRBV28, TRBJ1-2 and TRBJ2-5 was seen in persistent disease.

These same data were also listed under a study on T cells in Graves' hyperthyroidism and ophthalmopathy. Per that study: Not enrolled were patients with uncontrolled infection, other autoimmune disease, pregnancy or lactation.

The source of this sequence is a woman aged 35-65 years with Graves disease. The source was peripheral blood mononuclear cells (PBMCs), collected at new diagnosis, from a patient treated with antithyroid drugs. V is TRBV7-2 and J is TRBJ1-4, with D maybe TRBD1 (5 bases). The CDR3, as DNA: TGTGCCAGCAGCCAGAGACCTTCGGGGGAACTGTTTTTT. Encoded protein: CASSQRPSGELFF.